Presented here are 31 T cell receptor beta chains from one specimen sequenced in a study of CD8+ T cells in alopecia areata. Treatment defined: oral pan-JAK inhibitor, 5-10 mg twice daily. The sequencing template was cDNA reverse transcribed from extracted RNA. Clones were sequenced by immunoSEQ multiplex PCR, and TCRdb holds only the in-frame ones, with some missing. Found here are around 270,000 clones, roughly 60% of them singletons; the top ten hold over 1.5%. The sequences come from CD4+ T cells sorted from blood, collected at week 24, from a patient treated with tofacitinib. The receptors derive from a human donor with alopecia areata.

This clone was detected a few times. This chain uses TRBV18 with TRBJ2-1; D might be TRBD2 (6 bases). Germline V gives CDR1 KGHSH, CDR2 LQKENI. The CDR3 runs 14 residues. V lost 3 bases to trimming and J lost 4 bases, with 10 bases between them. The CDR3 sequence: CASSPGTQYNEQFF. The CDR3 nucleotides are TGTGCCAGCTCACCCGGGACTCAGTACAATGAGCAGTTCTTC.

The sample holds one count of this clone. J is TRBJ1-4 and V is TRBV29-1; unclear D gene. Germline-derived CDR1 and CDR2 are SQVTM and ANQGSEA. V was clipped by 5 bases and J by 4 bases, with 14 bases between them. This CDR3 comprises 14 residues. The CDR3 reads CSVSRADFNEKLFF. In DNA form, the CDR3 reads TGCAGCGTTAGTAGGGCGGACTTTAATGAAAAACTGTTTTTT.

The chain links TRBV29-1 to TRBJ2-5; D is unclear. Looked up from germline, CDR1 is SQVTM and CDR2 is ANQGSEA. This CDR3 has 13 residues. V shed 3 bases and J shed 0 bases, with 8 bases lying between them. In DNA, the CDR3 is TGCAGCGTTGAGAAGGTTTACCAAGAGACCCAGTACTTC. It encodes CSVEKVYQETQYF.

The sample holds a few counts of this clone. The chain is built from TRBV5-1 and TRBJ2-7; a weak D match, TRBD1 (6 bases). The germline V and J ends were trimmed by 2 bases and 2 bases, with 11 bases remaining between them. The CDR3 spans 14 residues. Germline CDR1 is SGHRS and CDR2 is YFSETQ. CDR3 in amino acids: CASSFQGTTYEQYF. The CDR3 bases are TGCGCCAGCAGCTTCCAGGGGACCACCTACGAGCAGTACTTC.

The chain combines TRBV6-5 with TRBJ2-7; D remains unclear. This CDR3 is built from 13 residues. V was shortened by 5 bases and J by 0 bases, with 8 bases between the two germline ends. CDR1 and CDR2 (germline): MNHEY, SVGAGI. CDR3 protein: CASSRESSYEQYF. The CDR3 DNA reads TGTGCCAGCAGTCGAGAGAGCTCCTACGAGCAGTACTTC.

This chain connects TRBV20-1 to TRBJ1-1; TRBD1 aligns across 12 bases. There are 11 residues in the CDR3. The J segment lost 11 bases and the V segment lost 6 bases, leaving 4 bases of the junction unmatched. Germline V gives CDR1 DFQATT, CDR2 SNEGSKA (reference sequence). CDR3 loop: CSAGQGAAAFF. The CDR3 coding sequence is TGCAGTGCGGGACAGGGGGCCGCTGCTTTCTTT.

The rearrangement joins TRBV30 to TRBJ2-3, with D perhaps TRBD1 or TRBD2 (7 bases each). CDR3 length: 15 residues. V lost 8 bases to trimming and J lost 0 bases, with 18 bases between them. Looked up from germline, CDR1 is GTSNPN and CDR2 is SVGIG (reference sequence). In DNA form, the CDR3 reads TGTGCCGTAGGGCAGGGGGGGACTAGCACAGATACGCAGTATTTT. This translates into CAVGQGGTSTDTQYF.

This chain connects TRBV25-1 to TRBJ1-4; TRBD1 is a possible D gene (5 bases). Trimming stripped 5 bases from V and 1 base from J, with 8 bases between. The CDR3 is made up of 14 amino acids. Germline-derived CDR1 and CDR2 are MGHDK and SYGVNS. The CDR3 loop reads CASSRGETNEKLFF. As DNA, the CDR3 is TGTGCCAGCAGTCGGGGGGAAACTAATGAAAAACTGTTTTTT.

This clone was counted many times. The DNA for the CDR3 is TGTGCCAGTATAACTGGGGGAGGGGTAGTCAATGAGCAGTTCTTC. This encodes CASITGGGVVNEQFF. The chain links TRBV19 to TRBJ2-1, with 7 bases identical to TRBD2. The CDR3 runs 15 residues. In germline, CDR1 is LNHDA, CDR2 SQIVND (reference sequence). V dropped 7 bases and J dropped 6; count of bases not matched to a gene: 12.

V gene TRBV29-1 combines with J gene TRBJ2-5; D tentatively fits TRBD1 or TRBD2 (5 bases each). Trimming took 6 bases from V and 5 from J, leaving 13 bases between them. This CDR3 has 12 amino acids. The germline V gene has CDR1 SQVTM and CDR2 ANQGSEA. The CDR3 sequence is CSVRDPGETQYF. The CDR3 nucleotides are TGCAGCGTCCGGGACCCGGGGGAGACCCAGTACTTC. Drawing the rest from reference TRBV29-1 and TRBJ2-5, the complete variable domain is SAVISQKPSRDICQRGTSLTIQCQVDSQVTMMFWYRQQPGQSLTLIATANQGSEATYESGFVIDKFPISRPNLTFSTLTVSNMSPEDSSIYLCSVRDPGETQYFGPGTRLLVL.

The genes are TRBV7-9 and TRBJ2-1; possibly TRBD1 for D (6 bases). Trimming stripped 0 bases from V and 0 bases from J, with 6 bases between. The CDR3 has 15 amino acids. CDR1 and CDR2 (germline): SEHNR, FQNEAQ (reference sequence). CDR3 residues: CASSLAGASYNEQFF. In nucleotides, the CDR3 is TGTGCCAGCAGCTTAGCGGGGGCCTCCTACAATGAGCAGTTCTTC.

The chain combines TRBV30 with TRBJ2-5; 7 nucleotides agree with TRBD2. V shed 7 bases and J 5 bases; nucleotides not matched to a gene: 13. The length of the CDR3 is 14 residues. The V gene's germline CDR1 is GTSNPN and CDR2 SVGIG (reference sequence). The chain's CDR3 is CASTRGGGVETQYF. The DNA of the CDR3 is TGTGCCTCCACCCGGGGCGGGGGTGTGGAGACCCAGTACTTC.

The chain links TRBV20-1 to TRBJ2-5; D is uncertain. Germline V lookup: CDR1 DFQATT, CDR2 SNEGSKA (reference sequence). The CDR3 consists of 11 residues. The CDR3 bases are TGCAGCGCAACTGCCCAGGAGACCCAGTACTTC. The encoded protein is CSATAQETQYF.

The V gene is TRBV11-1, the J gene TRBJ2-7, with D tentatively TRBD1 (5 bases). Germline V gene data show CDR1 as SGHAT and CDR2 as FQDESV (reference sequence). CDR3 length equals 13 residues. V lost 5 bases and J lost 6, with 14 bases in between. In DNA form, the CDR3 reads TGTGCCAGCAGCCCGGACACCCTCATCGAGCAGTACTTC. This gives the protein CASSPDTLIEQYF.

In this sample, this clone turned up a few times. The V call is TRBV29-1, the J call TRBJ2-5; D remains ambiguous. CDR1 and CDR2 (germline): SQVTM, ANQGSEA. Trimming shortened V by 0 bases and J by 7 bases, and 0 bases separated the two germline ends. CDR3 length equals 9 residues. CDR3 sequence reads: CSVEETQYF. The CDR3 DNA sequence: TGCAGCGTTGAAGAGACCCAGTACTTC.

The chain carries TRBV18 and TRBJ1-1; D is undetermined. The CDR3 has 12 amino acids. V shed 2 bases and J shed 4 bases, with 5 bases lying between them. CDR1 is KGHSH and CDR2 is LQKENI in the germline V gene. The CDR3 DNA sequence: TGTGCCAGCTCACCAGGTAGCACTGAAGCTTTCTTT. It yields the protein CASSPGSTEAFF. The full variable domain, in which reference TRBV18 and TRBJ1-1 provide the parts outside the CDR3, is NAGVMQNPRHLVRRRGQEARLRCSPMKGHSHVYWYRQLPEEGLKFMVYLQKENIIDESGMPKERFSAEFPKEGPSILRIQQVVRGDSAAYFCASSPGSTEAFFGQGTRLTVV.

In this sample, this clone turned up once. V gene TRBV29-1 combines with J gene TRBJ2-5; no clear D gene. Trimming left V 5 bases short and J 5 bases short, with 6 bases between. The germline V gene encodes CDR1 SQVTM and CDR2 ANQGSEA. The CDR3 is 10 residues long. CDR3 DNA sequence: TGCAGCGTTCGAACGGAGACCCAGTACTTC. Protein: CSVRTETQYF.

This chain joins TRBV28 and TRBJ2-7; D ambiguous. Germline lookup yields CDR1 MDHEN and CDR2 SYDVKM. The CDR3 is 12 residues long. The V end lost 6 bases, the J end lost 2 bases, and 8 bases lay between the germline ends. The CDR3 here is CASRAVTYEQYF. The DNA of the CDR3 is TGTGCCAGCAGGGCAGTAACCTACGAGCAGTACTTC.

The chain recombines TRBV29-1 with TRBJ2-2, with TRBD1 matching over 8 bases. CDR3 length: 16 residues. Trimming removed 5 bases from V and 0 bases from J; junction bases left unmatched: 8. Germline CDR1 and CDR2: SQVTM and ANQGSEA. The CDR3 here is CSVSRDRPANTGELFF. In nucleotides, the CDR3 is TGCAGCGTTTCGCGGGACAGGCCGGCGAACACCGGGGAGCTGTTTTTT.

The CDR3 reads CASIAGGVGGELFF. The CDR3 DNA is TGTGCCTCAATAGCGGGGGGCGTCGGCGGGGAGCTGTTTTTT. The gene calls are TRBV30 and TRBJ2-2, with 10 bases matching TRBD2. Trimming at V came to 7 bases and at J to 7 bases, leaving 9 bases not matched to a gene. Germline values: CDR1 GTSNPN, CDR2 SVGIG (reference sequence). The CDR3 loop spans 14 amino acids.

The rearrangement uses TRBV5-6 and TRBJ2-6; D ambiguous. The CDR3 is 16 amino acids. V shed 0 bases and J shed 0 bases, with 7 bases lying between them. The germline V gene has CDR1 SGHDT and CDR2 YYEEEE. This CDR3 is CASSLGIHSGANVLTF. The CDR3 nucleotides read TGTGCCAGCAGCTTGGGGATTCACTCTGGGGCCAACGTCCTGACTTTC.

The chain recombines TRBV7-2 with TRBJ2-7; the D gene is possibly TRBD1 (6 bases). The CDR3 runs to 15 residues. Per the germline V gene, CDR1 is SGHTA and CDR2 is FQGNSA. V was pared by 4 bases and J by 3 bases, with 16 bases between. Written as DNA, the CDR3 is TGTGCCAGCAGCTCCTCATTGGACAGTTTCTACGAGCAGTACTTC. Protein sequence: CASSSSLDSFYEQYF.

In its sample, this clone was seen once. The chain combines TRBV6-5 with TRBJ2-5, with D perhaps TRBD1 (5 bases). Per the germline V gene, CDR1 is MNHEY and CDR2 is SVGAGI. The CDR3 loop spans 14 amino acids. Trimming removed 5 bases from V and 2 bases from J, with 12 bases in between. CDR3 sequence reads: CASSTDSYQETQYF. DNA of the CDR3: TGTGCCAGCAGTACCGACAGTTATCAAGAGACCCAGTACTTC.

The chain employs TRBV27 and TRBJ2-4, with no clear D. The CDR3 is made up of 14 amino acids. Trimming took 11 bases from V and 1 from J, leaving 15 bases between them. Germline V CDR1 and CDR2: MNHEY, SMNVEV (reference sequence). CDR3 in amino acids: CAASLPRAKNIQYF. The DNA of the CDR3 is TGTGCCGCCTCATTACCGCGGGCCAAAAACATTCAGTACTTC.

The rearrangement uses TRBV29-1 and TRBJ2-5; possible D gene TRBD2, 6 bases. The CDR3 sequence is 12 residues long. V was trimmed by 4 bases and J by 3 bases, leaving 9 bases between them. Germline-derived CDR1 and CDR2 are SQVTM and ANQGSEA. The CDR3 loop reads CSVVGLEETQYF. The CDR3 DNA sequence: TGCAGCGTTGTGGGACTTGAAGAGACCCAGTACTTC.

The chain combines TRBV29-1 with TRBJ2-1, with TRBD1 as a possible D gene (5 bases). V lost 4 bases and J lost 2, with 15 bases in between. CDR3 size: 15 residues. Germline values: CDR1 SQVTM, CDR2 ANQGSEA. Here the CDR3 DNA reads TGCAGCGTTGTATCAAACAGGAACCCCTACAATGAGCAGTTCTTC. Protein: CSVVSNRNPYNEQFF.

The V call is TRBV10-2, the J call TRBJ2-2, with TRBD2 matching over 7 bases. The CDR3 is 14 residues long. V was clipped by 8 bases and J by 4 bases; unmatched bases: 7. Germline-derived CDR1 and CDR2 are WSHSY and SAAADI. The CDR3 reads CASELAAGTGELFF. DNA of the CDR3: TGCGCCAGCGAGCTAGCGGCGGGCACCGGGGAGCTGTTTTTT.

On this clone itself: At one boundary the junction diverges from the germline segment, which might be a read error. V and J are TRBV4-1 and TRBJ1-6; TRBD1 might be the D (5 bases). The CDR3 is 17 residues long. Germline V gene lookup returns CDR1 MGHRA and CDR2 YSYEKL. In DNA form, the CDR3 reads TGCGCCAGCAGACAAGTATGGGACCCTCGGAAGAATTCACCCCTCCACTTT. Translation: CASRQVWDPRKNSPLHF.

The gene calls are TRBV5-6 and TRBJ2-3; a possible D gene is TRBD1 (5 bases). Trimming removed 0 bases at V and 3 bases at J, with 14 bases between. Germline V lookup: CDR1 SGHDT, CDR2 YYEEEE. The CDR3 consists of 16 residues. The DNA for the CDR3 is TGTGCCAGCAGCTTGGGGTCAGGGTGGGGTACAGATACGCAGTATTTT. This sequence encodes CASSLGSGWGTDTQYF. Full variable domain (rest looked up from reference TRBV5-6 and TRBJ2-3): DAGVTQSPTHLIKTRGQQVTLRCSPKSGHDTVSWYQQALGQGPQFIFQYYEEEERQRGNFPDRFSGHQFPNYSSELNVNALLLGDSALYLCASSLGSGWGTDTQYFGPGTRLTVL.

This clone was seen more than once but under ten times. The chain is built from TRBV29-1 and TRBJ2-4; TRBD1 aligns across 7 bases. Losses at the gene ends were 8 bases for V and 11 bases for J; bases not matched to a gene: 15. Germline-derived CDR1 and CDR2 are SQVTM and ANQGSEA. The CDR3 has 13 amino acids. The chain's CDR3 is CSIRQGGSNVQYF. The CDR3 DNA reads TGCAGCATCCGACAGGGTGGGAGTAACGTTCAGTACTTC.

This clone was seen ten or more times. This chain connects TRBV29-1 to TRBJ2-3; D might be TRBD1 (6 bases). The ends were cut back, 4 bases at V and 4 bases at J, with 12 bases in the middle. Germline CDR1 reads SQVTM; CDR2 reads ANQGSEA. The CDR3 has 13 amino acids. CDR3 loop: CSVGVSGADTQYF. The CDR3 DNA sequence: TGCAGCGTTGGTGTCTCAGGGGCAGATACGCAGTATTTT.